The sequence of this TCR beta chain was determined in a study of OX40 agonist ivuxolimab in advanced cancers. Study information: Hepatocellular carcinoma, melanoma, renal cell or head and neck cancer affected the dose-escalation patients.

The V end was cut by 6 bases, the J end by 0 bases, with 12 bases between. The CDR3 is 14 residues long. In germline, CDR1 is SQVTM, CDR2 ANQGSEA. Of note for this clone: Its antigen is not known.

Clones were sequenced by immunoSEQ multiplex PCR, and TCRdb holds only the in-frame ones, with some missing. The data contain over 85,000 clones, approximately 89% of them seen just once; the ten biggest clones take up 0.25% to 0.3%. Study findings and constraints: Low normalized T-cell clonal expansion also characterized some of the nonresponders. Blood T cells, both CD4+ and CD8+, expanded clonally by week 6 at 0.1 to 3.0 mg/kg.

The chain links TRBV29-1 to TRBJ1-3, with D maybe TRBD1 (5 bases). The origin of this receptor is an adult with an advanced solid tumor such as melanoma, head and neck, liver or kidney cancer. The starting material was CD4+ or CD8+ T cells sorted from blood, obtained in a trial of the OX40 agonist ivuxolimab. The CDR3, as DNA: TGCAGCGTGGCGGGACGGAACTCTGGAAACACCATATATTTT. Amino acid sequence: CSVAGRNSGNTIYF. Looking up the rest from reference TRBV29-1 and TRBJ1-3 gives the full variable domain: SAVISQKPSRDICQRGTSLTIQCQVDSQVTMMFWYRQQPGQSLTLIATANQGSEATYESGFVIDKFPISRPNLTFSTLTVSNMSPEDSSIYLCSVAGRNSGNTIYFGEGSWLTVV.